This T cell receptor beta chain was found in a study of T cell responses to AZD1222 COVID-19 vaccine. CDR3 length: 15 residues. Germline-derived CDR1 and CDR2 are SGHNT and YYREEE (reference sequence). V lost 1 base to trimming and J lost 4 bases, with 12 bases between them. Study-wide findings and caveats: Repertoire sampling happened only post peak T cell response. Baseline testing showed seropositivity in only six AZD1222 recipients. Clonal diversity was possibly underestimated, and white British individuals and females predominated among donors.

The method was immunoSEQ multiplex PCR; TCRdb's version includes in-frame clones alone and lacks a portion of them. The profile shows 90,000 to 110,000 clones, about 88% of them singletons. This clone occurred once. Its antigen is unknown. V is TRBV5-4 and J is TRBJ1-3; D might be TRBD1 (6 bases). Sequenced material: peripheral blood, taken on day 0 of AZD1222 vaccination. The sequence derives from an adult in good health. CDR3 protein: CASSLRGASGNTIYF. The CDR3 nucleotides read TGTGCCAGCAGCTTGCGGGGGGCGTCAGGAAACACCATATATTTT.